This TCR beta chain was sequenced in a study of blood T cell repertoires in COVID-19. The table lists this clone with a count of one. Per the original methods: Estimation of nucleated cell counts was performed using reference gene primer amplification. Assay: immunoSEQ multiplex PCR; the TCRdb copy retains only in-frame clones and omits some. D and trimming were read from the DNA, whereas the V and J calls and clone size are those reported in that table. The profile covers about 140,000 clones, with around 80% appearing a single time and 10% to 15% taken by the ten largest. Germline V gene lookup returns CDR1 KGHSY and CDR2 FQNENV. The V and J ends lost 1 base and 4 bases respectively, with 5 bases between them. This CDR3 has 13 amino acids.

Sequenced input: peripheral blood. This receptor was obtained from an elderly man with acute or convalescent COVID-19. The genes are TRBV16 and TRBJ1-5, with unresolved D. The CDR3 nucleotides are TGTGCCAGCAGCCAATTATCTAATCAGCCCCAGCATTTT. Translated: CASSQLSNQPQHF.